Here is one T cell receptor (beta chain) with its context. The data originate from a study of blood T cell repertoires in COVID-19. In the study overall: Researchers got acute and convalescent COVID-19 samples from the United States, Italy and Spain. T cells, B-cell-depleted T cells, or PBMCs supplied cDNA or gDNA.

V was clipped by 1 base and J by 2 bases, with 3 bases between them. Germline lookup yields CDR1 LNHNV and CDR2 YYDKDF (reference sequence). This CDR3 contains 12 residues. Original processing methods: Amplification with reference gene primers provided the estimates of nucleated cell counts. Method: immunoSEQ multiplex PCR; TCRdb's copy keeps in-frame clones and lacks some. V, J and clone size are taken as reported in that table, and D and trimming were inferred from the DNA itself. The repertoire holds around 260,000 clones, more than 65% seen once, with approximately 14% in the top ten. A Seattle source enrolled patients during active infection and followed them longitudinally.

The sequenced sample was peripheral blood. This chain uses TRBV15 with TRBJ2-7; D is unresolved. The receptor's source is a person aged 65-85 years with COVID-19, enrolled during active disease. Written as DNA, the CDR3 is TGTGCCACCAGCAGAGGAGCCTACGAGCAGTACTTC. Protein: CATSRGAYEQYF. Supplemented by reference TRBV15 and TRBJ2-7, the full variable domain reads DAMVIQNPRYQVTQFGKPVTLSCSQTLNHNVMYWYQQKSSQAPKLLFHYYDKDFNNEADTPDNFQSRRPNTSFCFLDIRSPGLGDTAMYLCATSRGAYEQYFGPGTRLTVT.